This TCR beta chain was sequenced in a study of shared clonotypes between healthy human individuals. As handled by the study authors: Quality scores were absent from the junction-only immunoSEQ sequences, so filtering differed. Libraries were prepared by immunoSEQ multiplex PCR; TCRdb keeps only in-frame clonotypes and omits some of them. V, J and clone size are taken as reported in that table, and D and trimming were inferred from the DNA itself. The sample has roughly 660,000 clones, around 91% seen once. V lost 0 bases and J 3 bases, leaving 9 bases between the germline ends. The CDR3 sequence is 15 residues long. The germline V gene encodes CDR1 LNHNV and CDR2 YYDKDF (reference sequence).

The clonotype originates from a man aged 18 to 30 in good health. Some clones in this sample may be carry-over from other donors' samples. The rearrangement links TRBV15 to TRBJ1-5; possible D gene TRBD1, 6 bases. Input material: memory CD8+ T cells from PBMCs. Subset reported: CD45RO+ cells pooled with CCR7-negative TemRA cells. CDR3: CATSRETGHNQPQHF. The CDR3 DNA follows: TGTGCCACCAGCAGAGAGACAGGACACAATCAGCCCCAGCATTTT.